What follows describes a single TCR beta chain. Its matching antigen is unknown. The data belong to a study of T-cell reconstitution after alpha-beta-depleted transplantation in children. Overall study results and limits: Hyperexpanded clones declined; after one year, newly produced T cells mostly supplied diversity. Expanded graft clones, several hundred of them, were reportedly the source of alpha-beta T cells about two months after transplant. At day 60, the high TCRbeta diversity found in some patients originated from recipient T cells and thymic progenitors that had survived.

Using unique molecular identifiers, the investigators prepared the TCRbeta library. TCRdb passed the PCR reads through MiXCR, listing each CDR3 protein once. The sample shows some 290,000 distinct CDR3 sequences, approximately 20% of them seen only once. V was shortened by 0 bases and J by 0 bases, with 14 bases between the two germline ends. Looked up from germline, CDR1 is ENHRY and CDR2 is SYGVKD. The CDR3 consists of 17 residues. This specimen consisted of PBMCs, mostly from graft donor cells, obtained 180 days after TCRalphabeta/CD19-depleted stem cell transplant. This chain links TRBV10-3 with TRBJ1-1, with D tentatively TRBD1 (6 bases). The clonotype originates from a male patient between 10 and 17 years old who had a stem cell transplant for acute lymphoblastic leukemia, so the T cells may come from the graft donor. The CDR3 spells CAISESGGVVMNTEAFF. CDR3 nucleotide sequence: TGTGCCATCAGTGAGTCAGGGGGGGTTGTAATGAACACTGAAGCTTTCTTT.